This T cell receptor (beta chain) was sequenced during a study of blood T cell repertoires in COVID-19. Trimming stripped 1 base from V and 7 bases from J, with 17 bases between. This CDR3 spans 16 amino acids. The germline V gene has CDR1 SGHTA and CDR2 FQGTGA. Some clones are missing from TCRdb's copy, which holds only in-frame ones; the method was immunoSEQ multiplex PCR. This repertoire shows roughly 170,000 clones, 80% to 90% found once; its top ten account for 0.7% to 0.9%. Sequencing was performed on peripheral blood. The origin of this receptor is a woman younger than 30 who had recovered from COVID-19. This rearrangement joins TRBV7-3 to TRBJ2-1; D is perhaps TRBD2 (6 bases). The CDR3 sequence is CASSLKGLPAVNEQFF. Written as DNA, the CDR3 is TGTGCCAGCAGCTTAAAGGGACTGCCAGCCGTGAATGAGCAGTTCTTC. The full variable domain, completed using reference TRBV7-3 and TRBJ2-1, is GAGVSQTPSNKVTEKGKYVELRCDPISGHTALYWYRQSLGQGPEFLIYFQGTGAADDSGLPNDRFFAVRPEGSVSTLKIQRTERGDSAVYLCASSLKGLPAVNEQFFGPGTRLTVL.